The present TCR beta chain was sequenced within a study of T-cell memory formation after mild COVID-19. Across the whole study: TCR clustering was largely donor specific. General study results and limits: CD8+ contracting clones occupied EMRA, while CD4+ ones occupied mainly CM and EM.

TCRdb re-analysed the 5' RACE reads in MiXCR, keeping a single row per CDR3 protein. The sample lists 350,000 to 500,000 distinct CDR3 sequences; more than 20% were seen once. Looked up from germline, CDR1 is LNHNV and CDR2 is YYDKDF (reference sequence). The ends were cut back, 4 bases at V and 4 bases at J, with 13 bases in the middle. There are 14 residues in the CDR3. This clonotype was detected many times. Its antigen is as yet unknown. Sequencing was done on a sample of PBMCs or a T cell subset sorted from them (not recorded which). The receptor was isolated from an adult woman who had mild COVID-19 (a few samples of this study predate the infection). Cell type and time point are not known. The gene calls are TRBV15 and TRBJ1-1; weak D call: TRBD1 (6 bases). This CDR3 is CATSTYRDFTEAFF. In DNA, the CDR3 is TGTGCCACCAGCACCTACAGGGACTTCACTGAAGCTTTCTTT.